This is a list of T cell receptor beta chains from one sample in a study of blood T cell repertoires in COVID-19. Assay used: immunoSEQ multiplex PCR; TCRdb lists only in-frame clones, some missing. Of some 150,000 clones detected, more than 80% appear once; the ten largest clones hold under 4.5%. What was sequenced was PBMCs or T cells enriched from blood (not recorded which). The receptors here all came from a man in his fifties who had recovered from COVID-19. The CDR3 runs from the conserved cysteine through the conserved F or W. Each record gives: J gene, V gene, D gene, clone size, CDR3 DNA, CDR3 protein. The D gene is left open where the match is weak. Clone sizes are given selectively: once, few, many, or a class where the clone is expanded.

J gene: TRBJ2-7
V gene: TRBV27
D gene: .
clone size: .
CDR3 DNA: TGTGCCAGCCCTGACAGGACCTACGAGCAGTACTTC
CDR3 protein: CASPDRTYEQYF

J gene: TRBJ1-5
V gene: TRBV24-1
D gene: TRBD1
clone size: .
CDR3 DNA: TGTGCCACCAGTGACTCTGGGACAGGACTCAATCAGCCCCAGCATTTT
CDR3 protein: CATSDSGTGLNQPQHF

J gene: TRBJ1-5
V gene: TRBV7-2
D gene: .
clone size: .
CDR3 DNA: TGTGCCAGCAGCTTACACATCGAGGGCAATCAGCCCCAGCATTTT
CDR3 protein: CASSLHIEGNQPQHF

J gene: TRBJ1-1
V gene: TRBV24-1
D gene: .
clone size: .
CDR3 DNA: TGTGCCACCAGTGATTCGCGGACGAGCGGCACTGAAGCTTTCTTT
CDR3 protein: CATSDSRTSGTEAFF

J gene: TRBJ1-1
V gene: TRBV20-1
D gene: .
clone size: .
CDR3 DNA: TGCAGTGCTAGTTTAGCGGCTGGTGGAGCTTTCTTT
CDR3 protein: CSASLAAGGAFF

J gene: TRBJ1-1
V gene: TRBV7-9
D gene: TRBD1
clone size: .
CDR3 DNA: TGTGCCAGCAGCCGGACAGGGAACACTGAAGCTTTCTTT
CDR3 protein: CASSRTGNTEAFF

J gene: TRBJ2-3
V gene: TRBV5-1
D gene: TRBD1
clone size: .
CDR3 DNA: TGCGCCAGCAGCCATAACCCACAGGGGACAGATACGCAGTATTTT
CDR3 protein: CASSHNPQGTDTQYF

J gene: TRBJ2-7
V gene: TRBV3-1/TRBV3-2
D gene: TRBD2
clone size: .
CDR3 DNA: TGTGCCAACGGGACTAGCGGGACGCCCTACGAGCAGTACTTC
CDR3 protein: CANGTSGTPYEQYF

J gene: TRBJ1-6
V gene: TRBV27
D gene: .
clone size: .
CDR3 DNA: TGTGCCAGCGCGAGGGAACCCGCTTTCACCCTCCACTTT
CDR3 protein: CASAREPAFTLHF

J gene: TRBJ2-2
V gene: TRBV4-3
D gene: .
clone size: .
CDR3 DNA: TGCGCCAGCAGCCACCGGGAATTCCTCCTTGCGAACACCGGGGAGCTGTTTTTT
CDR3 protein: CASSHREFLLANTGELFF

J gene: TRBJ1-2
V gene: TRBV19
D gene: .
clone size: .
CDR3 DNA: TGTGCCAGTAGTATCGGCAGGGCTAATTATGGCTACACCTTC
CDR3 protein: CASSIGRANYGYTF

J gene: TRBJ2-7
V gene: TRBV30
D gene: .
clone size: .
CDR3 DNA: TGTGCCTGGAGTGACAACTACGAGCAGTACTTC
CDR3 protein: CAWSDNYEQYF

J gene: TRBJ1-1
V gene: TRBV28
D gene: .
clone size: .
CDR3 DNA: TGTGCCAGCAGGAGACAGCTTAACACTGAAGCTTTCTTT
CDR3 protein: CASRRQLNTEAFF

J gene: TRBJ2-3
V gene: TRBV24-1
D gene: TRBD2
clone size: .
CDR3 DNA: TGTGCCACCAGTGACCCTCAGGGACTAGCGGGGGAAAGTACGCAGTATTTT
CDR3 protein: CATSDPQGLAGESTQYF

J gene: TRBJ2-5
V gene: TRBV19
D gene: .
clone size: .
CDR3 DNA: TGTGCCAGTAGTCTAAGAGTGGGGCTACGTGAGACCCAGTACTTC
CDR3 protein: CASSLRVGLRETQYF

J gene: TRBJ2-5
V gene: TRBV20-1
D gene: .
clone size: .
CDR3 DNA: TGCAGTGCAATTTCCCGAGTCCAGTACTTC
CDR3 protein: CSAISRVQYF

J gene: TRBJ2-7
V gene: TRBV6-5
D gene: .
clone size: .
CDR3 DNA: TGTGCCACAGCCTTGAGACATACCTACGAGCAGTACTTC
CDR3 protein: CATALRHTYEQYF

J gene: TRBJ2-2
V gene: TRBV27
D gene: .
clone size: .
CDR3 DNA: TGTGCCAGCAGTTTAGTGCGGTCGAACACCGGGGAGCTGTTTTTT
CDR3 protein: CASSLVRSNTGELFF

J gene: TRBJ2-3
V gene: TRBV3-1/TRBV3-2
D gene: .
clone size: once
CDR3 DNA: TGTGCCAGCAGCCAAGGCGTGACAGATACGCAGTATTTT
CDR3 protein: CASSQGVTDTQYF

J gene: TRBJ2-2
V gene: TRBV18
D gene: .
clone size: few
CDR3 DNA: TGTGCCAGCTCACCCTACGGGGGCGGGGAGCTGTTTTTT
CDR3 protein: CASSPYGGGELFF

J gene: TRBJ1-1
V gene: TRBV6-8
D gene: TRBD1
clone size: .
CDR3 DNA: TGTGCCAGCAGAAACTTACGACAGGGGAGAACTGAAGCTTTCTTT
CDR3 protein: CASRNLRQGRTEAFF

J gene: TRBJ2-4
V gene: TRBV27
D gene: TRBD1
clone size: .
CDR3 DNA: TGTGCCAGCAGTCCAAGCTCCGGGACAGGGAACATTCAGTACTTC
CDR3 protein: CASSPSSGTGNIQYF

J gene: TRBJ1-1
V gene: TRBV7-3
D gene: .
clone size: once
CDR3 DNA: TGTGCCAGCAGCTTAACGTCAGGGAACACTGAAGCTTTCTTT
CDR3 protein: CASSLTSGNTEAFF

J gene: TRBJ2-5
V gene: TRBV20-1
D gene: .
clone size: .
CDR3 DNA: TGCAGTGCCAGGGACATTCCCACCCAGTACTTC
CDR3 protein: CSARDIPTQYF

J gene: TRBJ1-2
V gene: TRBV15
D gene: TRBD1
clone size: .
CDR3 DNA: TGTGCCACCAGCAGAGATCAATCATTTATGTCAAAAGGGGGCGAATATGGCTACACCTTC
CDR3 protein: CATSRDQSFMSKGGEYGYTF

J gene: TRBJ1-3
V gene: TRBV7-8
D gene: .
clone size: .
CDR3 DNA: TGTGCCAGCAGCTTATGGAGTGCCGGAAACACCATATATTTT
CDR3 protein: CASSLWSAGNTIYF

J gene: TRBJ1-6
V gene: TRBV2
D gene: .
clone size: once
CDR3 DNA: TGTGCCAGCAGATCACAGGGATATAATTCACCCCTCCACTTT
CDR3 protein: CASRSQGYNSPLHF

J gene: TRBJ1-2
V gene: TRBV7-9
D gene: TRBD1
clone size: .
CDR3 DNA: TGTGCCAGCAGCACCGGACAGGGGACTAACTATGGCTACACCTTC
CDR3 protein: CASSTGQGTNYGYTF

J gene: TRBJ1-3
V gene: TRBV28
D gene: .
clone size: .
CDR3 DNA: TGTGCCACCATCGGTCGGGGAAACACCATATATTTT
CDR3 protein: CATIGRGNTIYF

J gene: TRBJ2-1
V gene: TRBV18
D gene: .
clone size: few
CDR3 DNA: TGTGCCAGCTCACCACCGAGCGGAGGGCTAAACGGGTACAATGAGCAGTTCTTC
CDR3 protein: CASSPPSGGLNGYNEQFF

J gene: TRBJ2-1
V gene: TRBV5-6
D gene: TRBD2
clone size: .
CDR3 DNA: TGTGCCAGCAGCCACATAGCGGGACCGTACAATGAGCAGTTCTTC
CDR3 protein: CASSHIAGPYNEQFF

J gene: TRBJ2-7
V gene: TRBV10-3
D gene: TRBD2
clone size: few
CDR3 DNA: TGTGCCATCAGTGAACGGACTAGCGGGAGGATCGAGCAGTACTTC
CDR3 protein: CAISERTSGRIEQYF

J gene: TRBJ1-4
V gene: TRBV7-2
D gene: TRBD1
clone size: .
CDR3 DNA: TGTGCCAGCAGCTTCAGGGGGTTTGCAACTAATGAAAAACTGTTTTTT
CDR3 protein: CASSFRGFATNEKLFF

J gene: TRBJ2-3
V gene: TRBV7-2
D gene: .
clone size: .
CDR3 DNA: TGTGCCAGCAGCTTCGGGACTCGAGGTGATACGCAGTATTTT
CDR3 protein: CASSFGTRGDTQYF

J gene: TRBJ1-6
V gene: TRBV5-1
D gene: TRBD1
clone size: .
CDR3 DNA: TGCGCCAGCAGCTTGGTTCCGGGACAGGACAATTCACCCCTCCACTTT
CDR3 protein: CASSLVPGQDNSPLHF

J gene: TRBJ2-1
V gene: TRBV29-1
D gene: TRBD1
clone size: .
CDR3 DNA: TGCAGCGTTGTACAGGGGGGAGTTGGTGAGCAGTTCTTC
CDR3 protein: CSVVQGGVGEQFF

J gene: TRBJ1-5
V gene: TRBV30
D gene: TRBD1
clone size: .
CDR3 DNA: TGTGCCTGGAGTGGGGACAGGGGTCATTATAGCAATCAGCCCCAGCATTTT
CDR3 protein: CAWSGDRGHYSNQPQHF

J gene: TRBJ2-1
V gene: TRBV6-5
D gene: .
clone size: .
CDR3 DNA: TGTGCCAGCAGAACTACTTTGAGCTCCTACAATGAGCAGTTCTTC
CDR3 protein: CASRTTLSSYNEQFF

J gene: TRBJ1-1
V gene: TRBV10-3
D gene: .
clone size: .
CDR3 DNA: TGTGCCATCACCAGCGCAGGAGGCTTCACTGAAGCTTTCTTT
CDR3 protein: CAITSAGGFTEAFF

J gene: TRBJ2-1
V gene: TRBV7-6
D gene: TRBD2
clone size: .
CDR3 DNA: TGTGCCAGCAGTCCTGGGGAGGGTGCACGCTACAATGAGCAGTTCTTC
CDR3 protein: CASSPGEGARYNEQFF

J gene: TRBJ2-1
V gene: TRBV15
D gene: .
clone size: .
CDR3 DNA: TGTGCCACCAGCAGAGGAGGAGGGAGATCCTACAATGAGCAGTTCTTC
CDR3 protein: CATSRGGGRSYNEQFF

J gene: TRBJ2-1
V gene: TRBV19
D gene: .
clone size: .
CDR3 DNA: TGTGCCAGTAGCCCCGGGTCCGCGTTAATCGGTGAGCAGTTCTTC
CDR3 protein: CASSPGSALIGEQFF

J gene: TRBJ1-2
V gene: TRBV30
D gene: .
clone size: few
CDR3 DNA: TGTGCCTGGACAGGGTATGGAAATGGCTACACCTTC
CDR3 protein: CAWTGYGNGYTF

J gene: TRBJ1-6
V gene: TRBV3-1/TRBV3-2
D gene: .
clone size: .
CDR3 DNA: TGTGCCAGCAGGAGTAAAGCCCAGGGTACGTCACCCCTCCACTTT
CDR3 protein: CASRSKAQGTSPLHF

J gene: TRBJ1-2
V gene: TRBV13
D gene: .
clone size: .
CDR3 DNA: TGTGCCAGCAGCTTCGGGGACACCCGAAACTATGGCTACACCTTC
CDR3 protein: CASSFGDTRNYGYTF

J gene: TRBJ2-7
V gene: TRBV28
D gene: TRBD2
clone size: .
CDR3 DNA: TGTGCCAGCAGTAGACTGAGGGCAGGGAGGGGCGAGCAGTACTTC
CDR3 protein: CASSRLRAGRGEQYF

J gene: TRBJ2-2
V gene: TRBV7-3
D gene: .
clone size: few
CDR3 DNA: TGTGCCAGCAGTTCTACCAACACCGGGGAGCTGTTTTTT
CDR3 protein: CASSSTNTGELFF

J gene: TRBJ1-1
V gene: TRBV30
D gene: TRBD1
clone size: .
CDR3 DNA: TGTGCCTGGAGTGGCGGACAGGGTGGACAAGCTTTCTTT
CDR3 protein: CAWSGGQGGQAFF

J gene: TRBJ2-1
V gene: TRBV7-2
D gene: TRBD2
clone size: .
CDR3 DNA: TGTGCCAGCAGCCCCGGCGGGGGGGCCTACAATGAGCAGTTCTTC
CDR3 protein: CASSPGGGAYNEQFF

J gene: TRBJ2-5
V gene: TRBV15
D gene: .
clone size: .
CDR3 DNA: TGTGCCACCAGCAGAGATTATACCGGGACAACAAAAGAGACCCAGTACTTC
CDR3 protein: CATSRDYTGTTKETQYF

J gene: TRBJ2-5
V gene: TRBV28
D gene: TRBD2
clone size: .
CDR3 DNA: TGTGCCAGCAGCAAGGTACTAGCGGGCGGTTCGGAGACCCAGTACTTC
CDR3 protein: CASSKVLAGGSETQYF

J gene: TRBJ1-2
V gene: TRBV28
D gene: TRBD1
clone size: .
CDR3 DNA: TGTGCCAGCATATCGGGCGCGGGACAGCAGTTTGGCTACACCTTC
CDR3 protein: CASISGAGQQFGYTF